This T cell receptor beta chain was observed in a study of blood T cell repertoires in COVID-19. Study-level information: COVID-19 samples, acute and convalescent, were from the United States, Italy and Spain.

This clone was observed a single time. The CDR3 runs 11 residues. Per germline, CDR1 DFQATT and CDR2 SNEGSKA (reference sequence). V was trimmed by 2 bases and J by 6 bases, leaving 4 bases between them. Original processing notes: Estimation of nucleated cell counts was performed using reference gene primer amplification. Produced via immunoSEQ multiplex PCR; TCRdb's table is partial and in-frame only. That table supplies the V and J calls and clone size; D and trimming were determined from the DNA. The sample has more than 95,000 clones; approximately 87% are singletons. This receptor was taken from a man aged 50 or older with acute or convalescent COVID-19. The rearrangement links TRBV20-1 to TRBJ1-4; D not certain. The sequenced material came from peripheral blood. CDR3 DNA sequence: TGCAGTGCTAGACAGGATGAAAAACTGTTTTTT. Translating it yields CSARQDEKLFF.